The entry that follows covers one TCR beta chain sequence. Here immunoSEQ multiplex PCR was the method, and the copy in TCRdb shows in-frame clones only, minus some. Among 200,000 to 300,000 clones, approximately 90% were seen once, and the ten largest hold 2.5% to 3%. This entry comes from a study of blood T cell repertoires in COVID-19. CDR1 is SGHTS and CDR2 is YDEGEE in the germline V gene. The V gene lost 4 bases and the J gene lost 4 bases, with 11 bases spanning the gap. There are 13 residues in the CDR3. The rearrangement uses TRBV5-8 and TRBJ1-2; D is uncertain. Sequences were obtained from PBMCs or T cells enriched from blood (not recorded which). This TCR was sampled from a woman in her 30s with acute COVID-19. The CDR3 loop reads CASSLRASYGYTF. The CDR3 DNA follows: TGTGCCAGCAGCCTGAGGGCCTCCTATGGCTACACCTTC.